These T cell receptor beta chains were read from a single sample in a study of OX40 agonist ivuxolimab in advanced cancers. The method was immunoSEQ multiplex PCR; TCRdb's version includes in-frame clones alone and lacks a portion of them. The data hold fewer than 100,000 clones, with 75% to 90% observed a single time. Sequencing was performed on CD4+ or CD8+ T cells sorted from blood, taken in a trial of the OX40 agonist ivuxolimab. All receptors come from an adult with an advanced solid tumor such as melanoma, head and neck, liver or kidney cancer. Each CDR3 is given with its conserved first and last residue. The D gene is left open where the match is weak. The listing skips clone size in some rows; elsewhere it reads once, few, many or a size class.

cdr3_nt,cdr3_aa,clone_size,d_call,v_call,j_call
TGCGCCAGCAGCTTGGCCCCAGGGGTTACCGGGGAGCTGTTTTTT,CASSLAPGVTGELFF,.,.,TRBV5-1,TRBJ2-2
TGTGCCAGCAGATTGGGACAGGCCAACACCGGGGAGCTGTTTTTT,CASRLGQANTGELFF,.,TRBD1,TRBV9,TRBJ2-2
TGTGCCAGCAGCTTCGGACTGACGACAACTAATGAAAAACTGTTTTTT,CASSFGLTTTNEKLFF,.,.,TRBV5-4,TRBJ1-4
TGTGCCTGGAGGGGACTAGCGGGAGGGAGTCCCTACAATGAGCAGTTCTTC,CAWRGLAGGSPYNEQFF,.,TRBD2,TRBV30,TRBJ2-1
TGTGCCAGTAGTACCACTGCAGGGTATCAGCCCCAGCATTTT,CASSTTAGYQPQHF,once,.,TRBV19,TRBJ1-5
TGTGCCACCAGCAGAATGAGGGACAGGGGAGGAGAGACCCAGTACTTC,CATSRMRDRGGETQYF,.,TRBD1,TRBV15,TRBJ2-5
TGTGCCAGCAGTTTAGCCCCGGGACAGGGGACCGAAAAACTGTTTTTT,CASSLAPGQGTEKLFF,.,TRBD1,TRBV28,TRBJ1-4
TGTGCCAGCAGTTCCGGTTCTAGCAATCAGCCCCAGCATTTT,CASSSGSSNQPQHF,.,.,TRBV28,TRBJ1-5
TGCGCCAGCAGCTCGGACCTAATGAACACTGAAGCTTTCTTT,CASSSDLMNTEAFF,.,.,TRBV5-1,TRBJ1-1
TGTGCCAGCAGCCTGGGTGGAAACATTCAGTACTTC,CASSLGGNIQYF,.,.,TRBV16,TRBJ2-4
TGCGCCAGCAGTCTATACCGGGACAGGGGCGCGTGGGCTGAAGCTTTCTTT,CASSLYRDRGAWAEAFF,once,TRBD1,TRBV23-1,TRBJ1-1
TGCAGCGTTGGACACAATCAGCCCCAGCATTTT,CSVGHNQPQHF,few,.,TRBV29-1,TRBJ1-5
TGTGCCAGCAGCCCGAGACTAGCGGGAGCGAAAAATACGCAGTATTTT,CASSPRLAGAKNTQYF,.,TRBD2,TRBV7-2,TRBJ2-3
TGTGCCAGCAGCCAGGGCCGACGCCGGGGATACCAAGAGACCCAGTACTTC,CASSQGRRRGYQETQYF,.,.,TRBV4-2,TRBJ2-5
TGTGCCATCAAGAGGGGGGGACAGGGATCAGAAAAACTGTTTTTT,CAIKRGGQGSEKLFF,.,TRBD1,TRBV6-1,TRBJ1-4
TGTGCCAGCAGCGGGCCCGGGGGGACGCAGTATTTT,CASSGPGGTQYF,.,TRBD2,TRBV9,TRBJ2-3
TGCGCCAGCAGCCCGGGGTTTGACACTGAAGCTTTCTTT,CASSPGFDTEAFF,.,.,TRBV5-1,TRBJ1-1
TGTGCCAGCAGCGTAGCGAATGTGGGGGCTACAGATACGCAGTATTTT,CASSVANVGATDTQYF,.,.,TRBV9,TRBJ2-3
TGTGCCAGCACATACCTGACGGGACAGGGGGGAGATACGCAGTATTTT,CASTYLTGQGGDTQYF,.,TRBD1,TRBV28,TRBJ2-3
TGTGCCAGTAGTTCCTACTCCGGGATCAGCTCCTACAATGAGCAGTTCTTC,CASSSYSGISSYNEQFF,.,.,TRBV19,TRBJ2-1
TGCAGTGCCGCAGGGGTTTCGGGAGCTTTCTTT,CSAAGVSGAFF,.,.,TRBV20-1,TRBJ1-1
TGTGCCAGCAGTGAAGCCGGGGACAGGGTGGAGAATCAGCCCCAGCATTTT,CASSEAGDRVENQPQHF,.,TRBD1,TRBV6-1,TRBJ1-5
TGTGCCAGCTCACCGCAGCGGGGGGGCGACACCGGGGAGCTGTTTTTT,CASSPQRGGDTGELFF,.,TRBD2,TRBV18,TRBJ2-2
TGTGCCAGCAGTTTATCTTTCGGGTTTAGCGGGGGATCGTACAATGAGCAGTTCTTC,CASSLSFGFSGGSYNEQFF,.,TRBD2,TRBV27,TRBJ2-1
TGCGCCAGCAGCTTGGCGCTAGCGGGATACACAGATACGCAGTATTTT,CASSLALAGYTDTQYF,.,TRBD2,TRBV5-1,TRBJ2-3
TGTGCCAGCAGCCAATCTGCGATTGCGGGAGCAAGTAATGAGCAGTTCTTC,CASSQSAIAGASNEQFF,.,TRBD2,TRBV14,TRBJ2-1
TGCGCCAGCAACGGAGGGGGCGGGTACTACGAGCAGTACTTC,CASNGGGGYYEQYF,.,.,TRBV5-1,TRBJ2-7
TGTGCCATCAGGGGGACTAGCGGCCAAGAGACCCAGTACTTC,CAIRGTSGQETQYF,.,TRBD2,TRBV10-3,TRBJ2-5
TGTGCCAGCAGCTTAGGGGCGAACACCGGGGAGCTGTTTTTT,CASSLGANTGELFF,few,.,TRBV7-3,TRBJ2-2
TGTGCCAGCTCAGGACAGTTACAAGAGACCCAGTACTTC,CASSGQLQETQYF,.,.,TRBV5-5,TRBJ2-5
TGTGCCAGCAACCGGGACAGGGGTTTTGGCTACACCTTC,CASNRDRGFGYTF,.,TRBD1,TRBV19,TRBJ1-2
TGTGCCAGCAGTGACAGGCCGAACACTGAAGCTTTCTTT,CASSDRPNTEAFF,few,.,TRBV25-1,TRBJ1-1
TGTGCCAGCTCACCGCCCACCCAAGAGACCCAGTACTTC,CASSPPTQETQYF,.,.,TRBV18,TRBJ2-5
TGTGCCAGCAGTGAGACATTCGGTGGCTACACCTTC,CASSETFGGYTF,.,.,TRBV6-1,TRBJ1-2
TGTGCCAGCAGCAATAATAGGGGGCGTGGGGCCAACGTCCTGACTTTC,CASSNNRGRGANVLTF,.,TRBD1,TRBV7-9,TRBJ2-6
TGTGCCAGCAGCTTAGGCGGGAGTGGCACAGATACGCAGTATTTT,CASSLGGSGTDTQYF,once,TRBD2,TRBV7-3,TRBJ2-3
TGTGCCAGCAGCTTAAGGGACAGGGGGTCATATGGCTACACCTTC,CASSLRDRGSYGYTF,.,TRBD1,TRBV11-2,TRBJ1-2
TGTGCCAGCAGTGACATGCGTGCCTACACAGATACGCAGTATTTT,CASSDMRAYTDTQYF,.,.,TRBV2,TRBJ2-3
TGTGCCAGCAGCTCCCGGGACAGAATCAACTATGGCTACACCTTC,CASSSRDRINYGYTF,.,TRBD1,TRBV11-2,TRBJ1-2
TGTGCCAGCAGCCCGGGACAGTTCGACTATGGCTACACCTTC,CASSPGQFDYGYTF,once,TRBD1,TRBV2,TRBJ1-2
TGTGCCAGCAGCCGTGCTGGGGGAGAGACCCAGTACTTC,CASSRAGGETQYF,.,.,TRBV7-3,TRBJ2-5
TGTGCCAGCAGTTTATGGGCGGGCAGGGCAAGCTATGGCTACACCTTC,CASSLWAGRASYGYTF,.,.,TRBV27,TRBJ1-2
TGCAGCGTTGAAGAATTGGGGGCTGAAGCTTTCTTT,CSVEELGAEAFF,.,.,TRBV29-1,TRBJ1-1
TGCAGCCACAGCACTACGAGGGGGGAAAACATTCAGTACTTC,CSHSTTRGENIQYF,few,.,TRBV29-1,TRBJ2-4
TGTGCCAGCAGCCAGACTAGCCTCTCCTACAATGAGCAGTTCTTC,CASSQTSLSYNEQFF,.,TRBD2,TRBV7-2,TRBJ2-1
TGCGCCAGCAGCCGTACCTCCGGCTACGAGCAGTACTTC,CASSRTSGYEQYF,.,.,TRBV4-3,TRBJ2-7
TGTGCCAGCACAGAGAACCGGGACAGGATGTCCGGCTACACCTTC,CASTENRDRMSGYTF,few,TRBD1,TRBV27,TRBJ1-2
TGTGCCAGCAGTTTCCGGGGGTTTACTGAGCAGTTCTTC,CASSFRGFTEQFF,.,.,TRBV28,TRBJ2-1
TGTGCCAGCAGCGGCGGACAGGGGCCCACAGATACGCAGTATTTT,CASSGGQGPTDTQYF,.,TRBD1,TRBV7-2,TRBJ2-3
TGCGCCAGCAGCAGGGGACTAGCGGGGGTATACAATGAGCAGTTCTTC,CASSRGLAGVYNEQFF,.,TRBD2,TRBV5-1,TRBJ2-1
TGTGCCAGCAGTGCCCATTATGGACGGAACACTGAAGCTTTCTTT,CASSAHYGRNTEAFF,.,.,TRBV2,TRBJ1-1
TGTGCTAGCAGCTTAGCCTTACAGGCGGGGGAGACCCAGTACTTC,CASSLALQAGETQYF,.,.,TRBV7-7,TRBJ2-5
TGTGCCAGCAGGGAAGGAGGACGGGGTGACCAAGAGACCCAGTACTTC,CASREGGRGDQETQYF,.,.,TRBV25-1,TRBJ2-5
TGTGCTAGTGGTTTGGGACTAGCGGGAGATCCGAGCACAGATACGCAGTATTTT,CASGLGLAGDPSTDTQYF,.,TRBD2,TRBV12-5,TRBJ2-3